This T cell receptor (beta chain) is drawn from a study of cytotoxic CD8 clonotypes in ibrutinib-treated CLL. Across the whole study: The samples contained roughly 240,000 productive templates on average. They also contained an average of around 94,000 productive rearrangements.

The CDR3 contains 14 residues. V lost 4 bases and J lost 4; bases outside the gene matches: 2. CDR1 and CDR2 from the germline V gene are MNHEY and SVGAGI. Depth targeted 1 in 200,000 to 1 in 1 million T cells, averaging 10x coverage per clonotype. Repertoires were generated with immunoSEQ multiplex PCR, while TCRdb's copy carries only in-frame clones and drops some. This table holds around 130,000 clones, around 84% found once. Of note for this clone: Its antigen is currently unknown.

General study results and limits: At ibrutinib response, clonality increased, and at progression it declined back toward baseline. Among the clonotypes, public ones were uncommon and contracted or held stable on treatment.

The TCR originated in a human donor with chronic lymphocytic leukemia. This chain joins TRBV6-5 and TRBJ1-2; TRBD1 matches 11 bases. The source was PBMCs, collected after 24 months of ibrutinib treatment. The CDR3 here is CASSSGTGGYGYTF. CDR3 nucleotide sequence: TGTGCCAGCAGTTCCGGGACAGGGGGCTATGGCTACACCTTC.